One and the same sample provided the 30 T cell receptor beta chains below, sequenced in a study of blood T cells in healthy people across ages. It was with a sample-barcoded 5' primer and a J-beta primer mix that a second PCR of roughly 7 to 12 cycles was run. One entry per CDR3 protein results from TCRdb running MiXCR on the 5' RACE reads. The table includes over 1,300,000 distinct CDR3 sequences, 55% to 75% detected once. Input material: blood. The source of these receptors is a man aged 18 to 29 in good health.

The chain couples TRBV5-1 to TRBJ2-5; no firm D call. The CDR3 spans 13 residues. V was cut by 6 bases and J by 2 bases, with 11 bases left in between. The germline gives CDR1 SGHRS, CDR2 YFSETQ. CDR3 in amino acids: CASTFTGQETQYF. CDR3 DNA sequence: TGCGCCAGCACCTTCACCGGACAAGAGACCCAGTACTTC.

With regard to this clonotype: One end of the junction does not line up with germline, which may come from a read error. The CDR3: CVSNGPVGTIYF. Written as DNA, the CDR3 is TGTGTCAGCAATGGGCCTGTTGGCACCATATATTTT. This chain joins TRBV25-1 and TRBJ1-3; D unresolved. Germline CDR1 and CDR2: MGHDK and SYGVNS. The CDR3 is 12 residues long.

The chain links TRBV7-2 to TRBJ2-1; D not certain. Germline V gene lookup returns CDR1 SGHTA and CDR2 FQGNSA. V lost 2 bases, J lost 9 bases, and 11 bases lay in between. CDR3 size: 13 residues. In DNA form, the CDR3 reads TGTGCCAGCAGCTTAAGGCCCAACGGTGAGCAGTTCTTC. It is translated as CASSLRPNGEQFF.

The CDR3 region has the DNA TGCAGTGCTAGAGATCCCCGCGGAAGGACCGGGGAGCTGTTTTTT. Translated, it gives CSARDPRGRTGELFF. The chain is built from TRBV20-1 and TRBJ2-2; D uncertain. Germline V lookup: CDR1 DFQATT, CDR2 SNEGSKA (reference sequence). There are 15 residues in the CDR3. V was pared by 0 bases and J by 5 bases, with 13 bases between.

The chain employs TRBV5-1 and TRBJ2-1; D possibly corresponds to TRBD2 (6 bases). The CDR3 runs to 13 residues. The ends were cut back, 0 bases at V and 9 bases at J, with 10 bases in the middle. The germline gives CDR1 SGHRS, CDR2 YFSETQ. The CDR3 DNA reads TGCGCCAGCAGCTTGGCTAGCGTCAGTGAGCAGTTCTTC. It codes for CASSLASVSEQFF.

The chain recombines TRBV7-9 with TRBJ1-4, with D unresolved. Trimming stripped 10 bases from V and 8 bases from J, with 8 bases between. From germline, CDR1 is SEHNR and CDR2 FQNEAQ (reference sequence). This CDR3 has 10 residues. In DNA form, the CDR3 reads TGTGCCATTGCGGGGGAAAAACTGTTTTTT. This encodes CAIAGEKLFF.

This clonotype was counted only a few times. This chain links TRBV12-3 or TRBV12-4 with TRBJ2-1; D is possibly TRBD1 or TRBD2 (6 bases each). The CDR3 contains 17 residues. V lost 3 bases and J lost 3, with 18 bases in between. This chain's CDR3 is CASSFVGSQGFYNEQFF. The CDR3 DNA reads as TGTGCCAGCAGTTTTGTCGGGAGTCAGGGGTTCTACAATGAGCAGTTCTTC.

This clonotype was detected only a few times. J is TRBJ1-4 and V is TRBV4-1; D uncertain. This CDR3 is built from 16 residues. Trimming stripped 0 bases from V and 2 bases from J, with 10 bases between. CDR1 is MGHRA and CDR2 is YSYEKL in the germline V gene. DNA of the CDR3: TGCGCCAGCAGCCAAGATCACACTTCGACTAATGAAAAACTGTTTTTT. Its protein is CASSQDHTSTNEKLFF.

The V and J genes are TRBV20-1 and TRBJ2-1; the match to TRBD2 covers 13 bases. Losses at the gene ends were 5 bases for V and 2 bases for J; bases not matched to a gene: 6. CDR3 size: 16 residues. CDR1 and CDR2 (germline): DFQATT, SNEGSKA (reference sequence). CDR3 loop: CSALRTSGGTYNEQFF. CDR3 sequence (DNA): TGCAGTGCTTTAAGGACTAGCGGGGGCACCTACAATGAGCAGTTCTTC.

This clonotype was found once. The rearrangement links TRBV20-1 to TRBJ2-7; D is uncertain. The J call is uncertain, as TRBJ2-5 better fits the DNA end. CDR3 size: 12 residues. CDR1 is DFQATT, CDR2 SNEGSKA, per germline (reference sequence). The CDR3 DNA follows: TGCAGTAGCCCCCGGTGGGGAGAGACCCAGTACTTC. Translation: CSSPRWGETQYF.

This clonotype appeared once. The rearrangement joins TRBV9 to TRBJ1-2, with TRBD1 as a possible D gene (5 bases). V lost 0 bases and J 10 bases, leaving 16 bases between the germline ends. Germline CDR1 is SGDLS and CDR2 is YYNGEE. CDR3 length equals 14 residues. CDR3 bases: TGTGCCAGCAGCGTAGGAGCGGGACGGGCTATCTACACCTTC. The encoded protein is CASSVGAGRAIYTF.

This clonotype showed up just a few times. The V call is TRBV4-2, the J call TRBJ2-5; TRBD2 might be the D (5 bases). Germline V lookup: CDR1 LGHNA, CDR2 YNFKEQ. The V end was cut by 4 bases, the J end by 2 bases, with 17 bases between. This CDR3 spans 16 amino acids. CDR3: CASSRETDSTQETQYF. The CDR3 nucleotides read TGTGCCAGCAGCCGCGAGACGGACTCCACTCAAGAGACCCAGTACTTC.

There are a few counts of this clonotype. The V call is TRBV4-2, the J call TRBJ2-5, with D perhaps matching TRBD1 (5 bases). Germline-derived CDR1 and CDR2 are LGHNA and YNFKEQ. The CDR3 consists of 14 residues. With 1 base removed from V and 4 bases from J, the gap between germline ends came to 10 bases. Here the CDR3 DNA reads TGTGCCAGCAGCCAAGGTCAGGGTATAGAGACCCAGTACTTC. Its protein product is CASSQGQGIETQYF.

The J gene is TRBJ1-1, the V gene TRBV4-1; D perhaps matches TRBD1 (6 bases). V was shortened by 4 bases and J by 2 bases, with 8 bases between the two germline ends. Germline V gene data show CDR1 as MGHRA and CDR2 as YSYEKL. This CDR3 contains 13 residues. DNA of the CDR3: TGCGCCAGCAGCCCGGACAGCAACACTGAAGCTTTCTTT. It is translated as CASSPDSNTEAFF.

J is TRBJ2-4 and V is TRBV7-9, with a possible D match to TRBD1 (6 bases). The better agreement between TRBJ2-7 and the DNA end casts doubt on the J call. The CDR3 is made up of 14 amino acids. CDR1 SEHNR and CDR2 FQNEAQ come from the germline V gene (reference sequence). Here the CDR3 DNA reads TGTGCCAGCAGCTCGGACAGCCCGACCTACGAGCAGTACTTC. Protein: CASSSDSPTYEQYF.

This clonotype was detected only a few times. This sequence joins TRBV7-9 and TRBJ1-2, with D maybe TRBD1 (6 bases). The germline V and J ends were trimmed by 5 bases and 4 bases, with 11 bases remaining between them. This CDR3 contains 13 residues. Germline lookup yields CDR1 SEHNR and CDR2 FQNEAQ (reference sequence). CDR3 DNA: TGTGCCAGCAGCAATCAGGGGCGCTATGGCTACACCTTC. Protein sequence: CASSNQGRYGYTF. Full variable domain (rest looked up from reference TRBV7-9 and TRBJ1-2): DTGVSQNPRHKITKRGQNVTFRCDPISEHNRLYWYRQTLGQGPEFLTYFQNEAQLEKSRLLSDRFSAERPKGSFSTLEIQRTEQGDSAMYLCASSNQGRYGYTFGSGTRLTVV.

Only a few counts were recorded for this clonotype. The CDR3 sequence: CASSYLQTGGGYTF. The DNA for the CDR3 is TGTGCCAGCAGTTACTTACAAACAGGGGGTGGCTACACCTTC. V usage is TRBV6-6 and J usage is TRBJ1-2, with 8 bases that match TRBD1. CDR1 MNHNY and CDR2 SVGAGI come from the germline V gene (reference sequence). The CDR3 covers 14 residues. The V and J ends lost 1 base and 7 bases, in that order; junction bases with no gene match: 5.

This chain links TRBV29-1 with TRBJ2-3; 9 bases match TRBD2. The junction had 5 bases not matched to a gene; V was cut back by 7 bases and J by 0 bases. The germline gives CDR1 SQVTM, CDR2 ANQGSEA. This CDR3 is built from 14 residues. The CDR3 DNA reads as TGCAGCGCCCGACTAGCGGCTAGCACAGATACGCAGTATTTT. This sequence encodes CSARLAASTDTQYF.

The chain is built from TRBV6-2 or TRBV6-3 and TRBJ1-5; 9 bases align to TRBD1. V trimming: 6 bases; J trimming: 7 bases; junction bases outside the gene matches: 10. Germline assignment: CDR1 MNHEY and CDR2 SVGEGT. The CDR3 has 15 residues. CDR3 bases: TGTGCCAGCAGAACGGGACAGGGTTTTGAACAGCCCCAGCATTTT. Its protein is CASRTGQGFEQPQHF.

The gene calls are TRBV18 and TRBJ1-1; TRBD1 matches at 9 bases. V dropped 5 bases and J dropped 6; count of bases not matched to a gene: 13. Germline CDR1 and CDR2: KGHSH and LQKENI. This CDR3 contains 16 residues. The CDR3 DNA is TGTGCCAGCTCATCCACCGGGACAGGGTCTTCCCCTGAAGCTTTCTTT. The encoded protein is CASSSTGTGSSPEAFF.

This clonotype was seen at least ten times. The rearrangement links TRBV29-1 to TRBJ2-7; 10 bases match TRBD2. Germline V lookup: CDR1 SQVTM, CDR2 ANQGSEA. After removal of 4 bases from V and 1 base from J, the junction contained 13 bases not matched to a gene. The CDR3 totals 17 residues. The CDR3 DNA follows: TGCAGCGTTGCCTCCGAGGCCGGGACTAGCGAGTCCTACGAGCAGTACTTC. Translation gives CSVASEAGTSESYEQYF.

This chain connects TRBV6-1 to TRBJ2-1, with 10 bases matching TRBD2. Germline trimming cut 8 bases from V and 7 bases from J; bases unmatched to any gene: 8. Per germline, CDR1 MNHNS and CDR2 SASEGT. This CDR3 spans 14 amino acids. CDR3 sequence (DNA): TGTGCCAGCGGGCTAGCGGGGGTTGAGAATGAGCAGTTCTTC. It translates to CASGLAGVENEQFF.

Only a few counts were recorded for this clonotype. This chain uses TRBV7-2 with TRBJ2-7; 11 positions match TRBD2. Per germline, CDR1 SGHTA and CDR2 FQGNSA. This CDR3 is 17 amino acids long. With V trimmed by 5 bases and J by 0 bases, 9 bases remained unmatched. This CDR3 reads CASSLSGTSGFSYEQYF. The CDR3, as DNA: TGTGCCAGCAGCCTCTCCGGGACTAGCGGATTCTCCTACGAGCAGTACTTC.

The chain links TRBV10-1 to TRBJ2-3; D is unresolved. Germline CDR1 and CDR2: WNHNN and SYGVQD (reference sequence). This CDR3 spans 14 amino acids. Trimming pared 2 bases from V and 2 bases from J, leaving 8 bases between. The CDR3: CASSEPGATDTQYF. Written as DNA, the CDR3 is TGCGCCAGCAGTGAGCCCGGAGCCACAGATACGCAGTATTTT.

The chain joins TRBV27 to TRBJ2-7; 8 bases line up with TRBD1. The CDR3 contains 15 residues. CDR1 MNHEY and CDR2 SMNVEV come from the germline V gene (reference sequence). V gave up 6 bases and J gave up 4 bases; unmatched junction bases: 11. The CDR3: CASRLRDRLPYEQYF. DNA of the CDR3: TGTGCCAGCAGACTACGGGACAGGTTACCTTACGAGCAGTACTTC.

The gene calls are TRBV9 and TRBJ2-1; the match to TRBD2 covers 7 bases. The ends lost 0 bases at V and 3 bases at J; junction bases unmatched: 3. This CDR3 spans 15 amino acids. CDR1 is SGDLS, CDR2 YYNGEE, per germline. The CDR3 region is CASSVGVAGYNEQFF. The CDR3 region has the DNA TGTGCCAGCAGCGTAGGGGTAGCGGGCTACAATGAGCAGTTCTTC.

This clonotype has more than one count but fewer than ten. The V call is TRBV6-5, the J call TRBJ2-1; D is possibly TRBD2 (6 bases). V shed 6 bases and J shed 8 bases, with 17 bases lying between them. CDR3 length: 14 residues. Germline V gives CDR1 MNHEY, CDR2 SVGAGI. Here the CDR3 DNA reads TGTGCCAGCAGCCCCCTCACTAGCTGGGATGAGCAGTTCTTC. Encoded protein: CASSPLTSWDEQFF.

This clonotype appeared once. The CDR3 here is CASSLGNRGPYEQYF. In nucleotides, the CDR3 is TGTGCCAGCAGCTTGGGGAACAGGGGGCCCTACGAGCAGTACTTC. This chain joins TRBV11-2 and TRBJ2-4, with 9 bases that match TRBD1. TRBJ2-7 matches the DNA end more closely, so the J call is doubtful. Germline V gene lookup returns CDR1 SGHAT and CDR2 FQNNGV. CDR3 length: 15 residues.

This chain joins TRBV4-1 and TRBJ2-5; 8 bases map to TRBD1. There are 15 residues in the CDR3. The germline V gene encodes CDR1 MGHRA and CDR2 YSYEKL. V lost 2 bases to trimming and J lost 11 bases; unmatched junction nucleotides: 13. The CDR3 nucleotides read TGCGCCAGCAGCCAAACGCGGGACAGGATCTACAAGCAGTACTTC. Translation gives CASSQTRDRIYKQYF.

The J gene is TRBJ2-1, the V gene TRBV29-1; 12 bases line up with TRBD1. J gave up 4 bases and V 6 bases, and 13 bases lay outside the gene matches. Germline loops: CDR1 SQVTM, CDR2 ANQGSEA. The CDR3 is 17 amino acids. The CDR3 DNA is TGCAGCGTCCGTCCCGGGACAGGGGGCGGAGAGTACAATGAGCAGTTCTTC. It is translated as CSVRPGTGGGEYNEQFF.